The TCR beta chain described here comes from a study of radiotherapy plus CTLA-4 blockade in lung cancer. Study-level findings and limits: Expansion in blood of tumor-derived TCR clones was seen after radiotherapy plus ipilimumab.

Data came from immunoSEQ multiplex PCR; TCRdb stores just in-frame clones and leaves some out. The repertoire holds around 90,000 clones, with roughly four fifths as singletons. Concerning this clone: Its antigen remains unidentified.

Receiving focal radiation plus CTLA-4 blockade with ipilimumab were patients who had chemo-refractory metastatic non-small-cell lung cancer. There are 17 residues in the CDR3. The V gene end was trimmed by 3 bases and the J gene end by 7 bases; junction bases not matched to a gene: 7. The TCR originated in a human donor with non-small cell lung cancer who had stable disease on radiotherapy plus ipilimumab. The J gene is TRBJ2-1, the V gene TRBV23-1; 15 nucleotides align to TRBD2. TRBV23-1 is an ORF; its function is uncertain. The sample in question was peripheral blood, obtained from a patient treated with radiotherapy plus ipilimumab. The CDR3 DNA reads TGCGCCAGCAGTCACCCAGGGACTAGCGGGAGGAGGAATGAGCAGTTCTTC. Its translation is CASSHPGTSGRRNEQFF.